Reported below is one T cell receptor beta chain. The sample originates from a study of technical replicates of blood from a few donors. Using immunoSEQ multiplex PCR, the repertoire was profiled, and TCRdb retains in-frame clones only, with some absent. The sample consists of around 70,000 clones, approximately 95% of them appearing once. The source material was T cells isolated from PBMCs. The TCR was taken from a human donor in good health.

The CDR3 protein is CASGLVSGTHTDTQYF. DNA of the CDR3: TGTGCTAGTGGTTTGGTCTCAGGGACACACACAGATACGCAGTATTTT. The rearrangement joins TRBV12-5 to TRBJ2-3; TRBD1 is a possible D gene (6 bases). The germline V gene encodes CDR1 LGHNT and CDR2 FRNRAP. The CDR3 is 16 amino acids. The ends were cut back, 0 bases at V and 2 bases at J, with 12 bases in the middle.